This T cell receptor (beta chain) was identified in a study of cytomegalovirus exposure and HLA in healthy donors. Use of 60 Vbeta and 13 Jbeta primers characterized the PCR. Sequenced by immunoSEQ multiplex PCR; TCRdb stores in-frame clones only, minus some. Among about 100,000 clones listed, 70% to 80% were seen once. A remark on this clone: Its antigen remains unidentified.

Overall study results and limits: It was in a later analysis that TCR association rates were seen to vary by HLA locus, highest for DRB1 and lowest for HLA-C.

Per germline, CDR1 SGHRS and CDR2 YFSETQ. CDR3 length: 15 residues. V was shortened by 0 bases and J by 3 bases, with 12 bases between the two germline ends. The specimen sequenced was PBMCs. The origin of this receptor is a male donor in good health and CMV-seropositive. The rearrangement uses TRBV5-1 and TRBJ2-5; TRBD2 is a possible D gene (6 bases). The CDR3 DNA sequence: TGCGCCAGCAGCTTGGTTGGTAGCGGAAAAGAGACCCAGTACTTC. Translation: CASSLVGSGKETQYF.